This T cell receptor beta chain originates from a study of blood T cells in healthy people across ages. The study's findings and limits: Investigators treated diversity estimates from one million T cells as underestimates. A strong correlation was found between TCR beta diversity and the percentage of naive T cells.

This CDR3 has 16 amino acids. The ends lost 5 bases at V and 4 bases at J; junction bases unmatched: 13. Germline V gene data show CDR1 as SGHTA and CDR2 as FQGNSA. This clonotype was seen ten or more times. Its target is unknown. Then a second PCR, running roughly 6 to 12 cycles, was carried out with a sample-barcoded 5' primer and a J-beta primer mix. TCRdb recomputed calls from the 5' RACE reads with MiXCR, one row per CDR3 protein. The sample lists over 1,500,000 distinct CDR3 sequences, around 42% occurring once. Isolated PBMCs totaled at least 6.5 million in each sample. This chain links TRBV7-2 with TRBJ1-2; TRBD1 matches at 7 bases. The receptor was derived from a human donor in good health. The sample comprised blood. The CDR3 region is CASSNIDDRVSYGYTF. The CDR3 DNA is TGTGCCAGCAGCAATATCGATGACAGGGTTTCCTATGGCTACACCTTC.